This T cell receptor beta chain was sequenced in a study of blood T cell repertoires in COVID-19. Across the study: The cDNA or gDNA used as material had been derived from T cells, B-cell-depleted T cells, or PBMCs.

Assay used: immunoSEQ multiplex PCR; TCRdb lists only in-frame clones, some missing. The sample has about 400,000 clones; approximately 88% are singletons. J gave up 6 bases and V 2 bases, and 2 bases lay outside the gene matches. The CDR3 has 14 amino acids. Germline loops: CDR1 KGHSY, CDR2 FQNENV. Sequencing was performed on peripheral blood. This clonotype was sampled from a man aged 40-55 years with acute or convalescent COVID-19. The gene calls are TRBV16 and TRBJ1-5, with 9 bases lining up with TRBD1. The DNA for the CDR3 is TGTGCCAGCAGCCAAGGGACAGGGACTCAGCCCCAGCATTTT. Amino acids: CASSQGTGTQPQHF.